The next 29 T cell receptor beta chains were all read from a single sample in a study of breast tumors, draining lymph nodes, adjacent tissues. TCRdb re-called the multiplex PCR reads through MiXCR, storing one row per CDR3 protein. Among 150,000 or so distinct CDR3 sequences listed, 30% to 35% were seen once. Samples came from axillary lymph nodes draining the breast cancer. Sequenced sample: axillary lymph node tissue. The origin of the receptors is a female donor with breast cancer. Some clones in this sample may be carry-over from other donors' samples.

The chain uses TRBV20-1 and TRBJ2-5, with unresolved D. Germline CDR1 DFQATT, CDR2 SNEGSKA (reference sequence). The length of the CDR3 is 11 residues. V lost 2 bases and J lost 2, with 3 bases in between. The CDR3 is CSARQQETQYF. The CDR3 coding sequence is TGCAGTGCTAGACAGCAAGAGACCCAGTACTTC.

In its sample, this clonotype was seen many times. The chain employs TRBV18 and TRBJ2-7, with TRBD1 as a possible D gene (6 bases). This CDR3 contains 13 residues. V gave up 6 bases and J gave up 4 bases, with 13 bases separating them. Germline assignment: CDR1 KGHSH and CDR2 LQKENI. The CDR3 region is CASSLRTDYEQYF. The CDR3 DNA follows: TGTGCCAGCTCCCTCCGGACAGATTACGAGCAGTACTTC.

This clonotype was counted many times. The rearrangement links TRBV30 to TRBJ2-3, with TRBD2 matching over 12 bases. Germline CDR1 and CDR2: GTSNPN and SVGIG (reference sequence). CDR3 size: 16 residues. Trimming removed 2 bases from V and 3 bases from J; junction bases left unmatched: 6. The CDR3 here is CAWSRGLAGGTDTQYF. The CDR3 DNA is TGTGCCTGGAGTCGGGGGCTAGCGGGAGGGACAGATACGCAGTATTTT.

V and J are TRBV20-1 and TRBJ1-2; unclear D gene. The CDR3 is 10 residues long. Germline CDR1 DFQATT, CDR2 SNEGSKA (reference sequence). The V and J ends lost 3 bases and 8 bases respectively, with 7 bases between them. As DNA, the CDR3 is TGCAGTGCTAGGGCGGGAGGCTACACCTTC. Translating it yields CSARAGGYTF.

The chain uses TRBV7-9 and TRBJ1-2; 8 nucleotides line up with TRBD1. Germline V gives CDR1 SEHNR, CDR2 FQNEAQ (reference sequence). After removal of 2 bases from V and 8 bases from J, the junction contained 4 bases not matched to a gene. This CDR3 spans 13 amino acids. This chain's CDR3 is CASSLLWDRGYTF. In DNA, the CDR3 is TGTGCCAGCAGCTTACTGTGGGACAGGGGCTACACCTTC.

Worth noting for this clonotype: This CDR3 fails to terminate in the conserved phenylalanine or tryptophan, so it likely reflects a read error. It is unclear where the CDR3 begins or ends on the DNA, so no DNA is shown, and the CDR3 is as TCRdb lists it. V is TRBV20-1 and J is TRBJ2-7; TRBD1 was called by the table and not checked on the DNA. The CDR3 is 15 amino acids long, termini counted. The germline V gene encodes CDR1 DFQATT and CDR2 SNEGSKA (reference sequence). The CDR3 sequence is CSARESGTGAPTSST.

This clonotype was seen at least ten times. This chain joins TRBV12-3 or TRBV12-4 and TRBJ2-6, with a tentative D call TRBD2 (6 bases). V shed 3 bases and J shed 0 bases, with 9 bases lying between them. CDR3 size: 16 residues. The CDR3 DNA follows: TGTGCCAGCAGTTTCGCGGGGAGCTCTGGGGCCAACGTCCTGACTTTC. Amino acid sequence: CASSFAGSSGANVLTF.

This clonotype was counted at least ten times. The genes are TRBV7-2 and TRBJ2-5; D not certain. Germline values: CDR1 SGHTA, CDR2 FQGNSA. V dropped 5 bases and J dropped 1 base, with 14 bases sitting between them. This CDR3 spans 15 amino acids. The CDR3 here is CASSLKTALQETQYF. CDR3 DNA: TGTGCCAGCAGCCTCAAGACTGCTCTCCAAGAGACCCAGTACTTC.

The rearrangement uses TRBV11-2 and TRBJ1-2; possibly TRBD1 for D (5 bases). The CDR3 length is 14 residues. V lost 3 bases, J lost 4 bases, and 12 bases lay in between. The V gene's germline CDR1 is SGHAT and CDR2 FQNNGV. CDR3 protein: CASSFRAGTYGYTF. The CDR3 coding sequence is TGTGCCAGCAGCTTCAGGGCGGGGACCTATGGCTACACCTTC.

This clonotype was recorded at least ten times. V gene TRBV9 combines with J gene TRBJ2-5; TRBD2 agrees at 7 bases. CDR1 is SGDLS, CDR2 YYNGEE, per germline. J gave up 4 bases and V 3 bases, and 3 bases lay outside the gene matches. The CDR3 runs to 13 residues. CDR3 nucleotides: TGTGCCAGCAGCGGGACTAGTATAGAGACCCAGTACTTC. Translated: CASSGTSIETQYF.

This rearrangement joins TRBV7-3 to TRBJ2-7; 9 bases map to TRBD1. Germline CDR1 is SGHTA and CDR2 is FQGTGA. This CDR3 comprises 16 residues. The J segment lost 9 bases and the V segment lost 5 bases, leaving 17 bases of the junction unmatched. The CDR3 spells CASSQRGQGRPFGQYF. The CDR3 DNA sequence: TGTGCCAGCAGCCAAAGGGGACAGGGCAGGCCCTTCGGGCAGTACTTC.

This clonotype has just a few counts. A much larger clone differs from this one at a single base, so this may be a read error. Since no conserved phenylalanine or tryptophan closes the CDR3, a read error is the likely cause. The V call is TRBV7-8, the J call TRBJ2-1; unclear D gene. V was pared by 5 bases and J by 7 bases, with 15 bases between. Germline values: CDR1 SGHVS, CDR2 FQNEAQ. This CDR3 spans 14 amino acids. The CDR3 here is CASSKGRLPNEQFL. The CDR3 region has the DNA TGTGCCAGCAGCAAAGGGCGGTTGCCAAATGAGCAGTTCCTC.

This clonotype was seen ten or more times. The chain links TRBV7-2 to TRBJ2-2; D gene uncertain. Per the germline V gene, CDR1 is SGHTA and CDR2 is FQGNSA. Trimming removed 0 bases at V and 0 bases at J, with 8 bases between. There are 16 residues in the CDR3. This CDR3 reads CASSLANTANTGELFF. The CDR3 nucleotides read TGTGCCAGCAGCTTAGCTAATACCGCGAACACCGGGGAGCTGTTTTTT.

Turning to this clonotype: The conserved closing phenylalanine or tryptophan is absent in this CDR3, likely reflecting a read error. The limits of the CDR3 on the DNA are not certain, so only TCRdb's listed CDR3 is given. The gene calls are TRBV14 and TRBJ1-4. A total of 9 residues make up the CDR3, ends included. Germline CDR1 is SGHDN and CDR2 is FVKESK. The CDR3 spells CASSRGRKC.

As for this clonotype: Mismatch with germline at one junction end may stem from a read error. Written as DNA, the CDR3 is TGTGCCAGCAGCTCCGGACAGGGTTCCTGCAATGAGCCGTTCTTC. Amino acids: CASSSGQGSCNEPFF. The rearrangement links TRBV14 to TRBJ2-1; 8 bases line up with TRBD1. The CDR3 is 15 amino acids. The germline gives CDR1 SGHDN, CDR2 FVKESK.

This clonotype has a count of ten or more. The chain links TRBV11-2 to TRBJ2-7, with a tentative D call TRBD2 (6 bases). Germline CDR1 and CDR2: SGHAT and FQNNGV. V shed 2 bases and J shed 2 bases, with 13 bases lying between them. The CDR3 length is 15 residues. The CDR3 protein is CASSLPGTGAYEQYF. Here the CDR3 DNA reads TGTGCCAGCAGCTTACCCGGGACGGGAGCCTACGAGCAGTACTTC. Using reference TRBV11-2 and TRBJ2-7 for the parts outside the CDR3, the full variable domain is EAGVAQSPRYKIIEKRQSVAFWCNPISGHATLYWYQQILGQGPKLLIQFQNNGVVDDSQLPKDRFSAERLKGVDSTLKIQPAKLEDSAVYLCASSLPGTGAYEQYFGPGTRLTVT.

This clonotype was counted ten times or more. The chain joins TRBV7-3 to TRBJ2-5, with D tentatively TRBD2 (7 bases). The length of the CDR3 is 17 residues. The germline V and J ends were trimmed by 1 base and 5 bases, with 20 bases remaining between them. Germline CDR1 is SGHTA and CDR2 is FQGTGA. The CDR3 is CASSLKGGAGATETQYF. The CDR3 coding sequence is TGTGCCAGCAGCTTAAAAGGGGGGGCGGGAGCAACGGAGACCCAGTACTTC.

About this clonotype: Because the CDR3's place on the DNA is in doubt, the DNA is left out and the CDR3 is given as listed by TCRdb. This chain uses TRBV9 with TRBJ2-1; TRBD1, the D gene given by the table, was not confirmed from the DNA. Germline values: CDR1 SGDLS, CDR2 YYNGEE. With termini counted, the CDR3 has 15 amino acids. CDR3 sequence reads: CASSVGAGNYNEPFF.

This sequence joins TRBV5-8 and TRBJ2-7; D may correspond to TRBD1 or TRBD2 (6 bases each). The CDR3 runs 15 residues. Germline V gives CDR1 SGHTS, CDR2 YDEGEE. The V gene lost 4 bases and the J gene lost 2 bases, with 16 bases spanning the gap. The CDR3 sequence is CASSVGGLLAYEQYF. CDR3 bases: TGTGCCAGCAGCGTTGGGGGGCTATTGGCCTACGAGCAGTACTTC.

This clonotype was observed many times. The rearrangement joins TRBV7-2 to TRBJ2-3; TRBD2 agrees at 11 bases. Germline-derived CDR1 and CDR2 are SGHTA and FQGNSA. The CDR3 contains 16 residues. V dropped 4 bases and J dropped 3; count of bases not matched to a gene: 6. The CDR3, as DNA: TGTGCCAGCAGCTGGATAGCGGGGGGGCCTACAGATACGCAGTATTTT. It specifies CASSWIAGGPTDTQYF.

Worth noting for this clonotype: In this CDR3 the conserved last residue, phenylalanine or tryptophan, is missing, so a read error is likely. It is unclear where the CDR3 begins or ends on the DNA, so no DNA is shown, and the CDR3 is as TCRdb lists it. The chain couples TRBV14 to TRBJ2-7; TRBD2, the table's D call, was not compared with the DNA. The CDR3 adds up to 14 amino acids, both ends counted. Germline V gene lookup returns CDR1 SGHDN and CDR2 FVKESK. CDR3 protein: CASSLRLAAYEQSL.

This rearrangement joins TRBV2 to TRBJ1-6; the D is unclear. The CDR3 has 13 residues. CDR1 and CDR2 (germline): SNHLY, FYNNEI. Trimming left V 6 bases short and J 3 bases short, with 6 bases between. For the CDR3, the DNA is TGTGCCAGCAGGGGCGGCTATAATTCACCCCTCCACTTT. Amino acids: CASRGGYNSPLHF.

This clonotype was detected many times. Here the CDR3 reads CATSRDRTANSTTIYF. CDR3 DNA: TGTGCCACCAGCAGAGATAGGACAGCCAACTCGACCACCATATATTTT. This chain links TRBV15 with TRBJ1-3; a possible D gene is TRBD1 (6 bases). The germline V gene encodes CDR1 LNHNV and CDR2 YYDKDF (reference sequence). The ends were cut back, 0 bases at V and 9 bases at J, with 18 bases in the middle. This CDR3 is built from 16 residues.

Ten or more counts support this clonotype. This chain connects TRBV5-6 to TRBJ2-2; no clear D gene. CDR1 SGHDT and CDR2 YYEEEE come from the germline V gene. The CDR3 runs 13 residues. V was shortened by 2 bases and J by 3 bases, with 5 bases between the two germline ends. The CDR3 is CASSFQDTGELFF. The DNA of the CDR3 is TGTGCCAGCAGCTTCCAGGACACCGGGGAGCTGTTTTTT.

The J gene is TRBJ1-5, the V gene TRBV7-2; possible D gene TRBD1, 6 bases. The germline gives CDR1 SGHTA, CDR2 FQGNSA. This CDR3 comprises 13 residues. With 6 bases removed from V and 14 bases from J, the gap between germline ends came to 20 bases. The CDR3 loop is CASSSSGGQYEHF. In nucleotides, the CDR3 is TGTGCCAGCAGTTCGTCGGGGGGGCAGTACGAGCATTTT.

The chain's CDR3 is CASSSFRAGAGSYTF. CDR3 DNA: TGTGCCAGCAGCTCGTTTCGGGCAGGGGCAGGTAGCTACACCTTC. The V call is TRBV11-2, the J call TRBJ1-2, with D possibly matching TRBD1 (6 bases). The V gene's germline CDR1 is SGHAT and CDR2 FQNNGV. V lost 4 bases, J lost 9 bases, and 21 bases lay in between. There are 15 residues in the CDR3.

As concerns this clonotype: The junction does not match germline at one end; this may be a read error. The V call is TRBV20-1, the J call TRBJ2-3; 11 nucleotides line up with TRBD2. The CDR3 length is 18 residues. CDR1 is DFQATT, CDR2 SNEGSKA, per germline (reference sequence). The CDR3 DNA reads TGCAGTGCTAGAACAACTAGCGGGAGTGCGCCAAACACAGATACGCTGTATTTT. It specifies CSARTTSGSAPNTDTLYF.

This clonotype was found a few times. It may be a read error: a sequence one base away is much more abundant. The rearrangement links TRBV6-2 or TRBV6-3 to TRBJ2-7; 7 bases align to TRBD1. Trimming took 8 bases from V and 6 from J; bases not matched to a gene: 4. Per germline, CDR1 MNHEY and CDR2 SVGEGT. This CDR3 comprises 11 residues. This chain's CDR3 is CASLHRGEQYF. The CDR3 DNA is TGTGCCAGCCTTCACAGGGGCGAGCAGTACTTC.

This clonotype was detected ten times or more. V is TRBV6-6 and J is TRBJ2-3; 8 nucleotides agree with TRBD1. The V segment lost 0 bases and the J segment 3 bases; nucleotides outside the gene matches: 5. CDR1 MNHNY and CDR2 SVGAGI come from the germline V gene (reference sequence). There are 16 residues in the CDR3. The CDR3 is CASSYSTGVVTDTQYF. CDR3 DNA: TGTGCCAGCAGTTACTCGACAGGGGTAGTTACAGATACGCAGTATTTT.